This entry is about one T cell receptor beta chain. This CDR3 spans 15 amino acids. Trimming took 2 bases from V and 3 from J, leaving 16 bases between them. Germline values: CDR1 SQVTM, CDR2 ANQGSEA. The record originates from a study of blood T cell repertoires in COVID-19. Study background: Specimens from acute and convalescent COVID-19 originated in the United States, Italy and Spain. Nucleic acid was either cDNA or gDNA, and it came from T cells, B-cell-depleted T cells, or PBMCs.

In the original analysis: Reference gene primer amplification gave estimated nucleated cell counts. Here immunoSEQ multiplex PCR was the method, and the copy in TCRdb shows in-frame clones only, minus some. That table gives V, J and clone size, and the DNA gave D and trimming. Of fewer than 400,000 clones listed, roughly 88% are singletons. The TCR was taken from a woman aged 30 to 39 with COVID-19, enrolled during active disease. The specimen was peripheral blood. The genes are TRBV29-1 and TRBJ1-2, with D possibly matching TRBD1 (5 bases). The CDR3 loop is CSVERGLIGHYGYTF. CDR3 bases: TGCAGCGTTGAACGGGGACTTATCGGCCACTATGGCTACACCTTC.